One and the same sample provided the 5 T cell receptor beta chains below, sequenced in a study of Graves' ophthalmopathy and Graves' hyperthyroidism. The TCR beta CDR3 regions underwent amplification from RNA transcripts. Scientists carried out first-round RT-PCR using HTBI primers and then a second-round multiplex PCR. One entry per CDR3 protein, called by TCRdb with MiXCR from the multiplex PCR reads. The sample has some 350,000 distinct CDR3 sequences; approximately 18% are singletons. Material for sequencing was peripheral blood. These receptors all stem from an adult woman with stable Graves' hyperthyroidism.

This clonotype was seen ten or more times. The chain combines TRBV7-2 with TRBJ1-2; TRBD1 agrees at 7 bases. The V gene's germline CDR1 is SGHTA and CDR2 FQGNSA. The CDR3 runs 13 residues. With V trimmed by 2 bases and J by 4 bases, 1 base remained unmatched. DNA of the CDR3: TGTGCCAGCAGCTTACAGGGGGGCTATGGCTACACCTTC. Its protein is CASSLQGGYGYTF.

This clonotype was observed many times. This chain connects TRBV6-2 or TRBV6-3 to TRBJ2-5; possible D gene TRBD2, 5 bases. Germline V gene data show CDR1 as MNHEY and CDR2 as SVGEGT. The CDR3 has 14 residues. V was trimmed by 6 bases and J by 1 base, leaving 12 bases between them. CDR3: CASRLRLTQETQYF. In DNA form, the CDR3 reads TGTGCCAGCAGACTCCGACTAACCCAAGAGACCCAGTACTTC.

There are many counts of this clonotype. The rearrangement joins TRBV30 to TRBJ2-4; maybe TRBD1 (5 bases). The CDR3 covers 16 residues. Trimming stripped 0 bases from V and 1 base from J, with 13 bases between. Germline CDR1 GTSNPN, CDR2 SVGIG (reference sequence). The chain's CDR3 is CAWSVRAGRAKNIQYF. The CDR3, as DNA: TGTGCCTGGAGTGTACGGGCAGGGCGGGCCAAAAACATTCAGTACTTC. Together with reference TRBV30 and TRBJ2-4, the CDR3 gives the full variable domain: SQTIHQWPATLVQPVGSPLSLECTVEGTSNPNLYWYRQAAGRGLQLLFYSVGIGQISSEVPQNLSASRPQDRQFILSSKKLLLSDSGFYLCAWSVRAGRAKNIQYFGAGTRLSVL.

This clonotype has ten or more counts. The chain employs TRBV11-2 and TRBJ1-1; no definite D call. V was shortened by 0 bases and J by 11 bases, with 16 bases between the two germline ends. The CDR3 has 14 amino acids. Per the germline V gene, CDR1 is SGHAT and CDR2 is FQNNGV. Here the CDR3 reads CASSLEWGTMRAFF. The CDR3 nucleotides are TGTGCCAGCAGCTTAGAGTGGGGTACAATGCGCGCTTTCTTT.

In its sample, this clonotype was seen many times. The genes are TRBV12-3 or TRBV12-4 and TRBJ1-5; tentatively, D is TRBD1 (6 bases). V was shortened by 1 base and J by 7 bases, with 11 bases between the two germline ends. The CDR3 has 14 amino acids. CDR3 nucleotides: TGTGCCAGCAGTTTAGGGGACACATGGCAGCCCCAGCATTTT. It specifies CASSLGDTWQPQHF.